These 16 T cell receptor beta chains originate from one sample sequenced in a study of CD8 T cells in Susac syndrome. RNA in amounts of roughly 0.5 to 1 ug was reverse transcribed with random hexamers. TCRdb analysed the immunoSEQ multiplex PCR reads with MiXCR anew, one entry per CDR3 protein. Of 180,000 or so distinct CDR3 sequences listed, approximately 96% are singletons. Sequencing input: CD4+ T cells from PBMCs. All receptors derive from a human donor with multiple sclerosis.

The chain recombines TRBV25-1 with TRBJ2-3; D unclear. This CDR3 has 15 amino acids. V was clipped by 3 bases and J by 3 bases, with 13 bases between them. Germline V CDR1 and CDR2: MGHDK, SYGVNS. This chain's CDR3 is CASSDLGVGTDTQYF. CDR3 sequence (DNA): TGTGCCAGCAGTGATCTAGGTGTAGGGACAGATACGCAGTATTTT.

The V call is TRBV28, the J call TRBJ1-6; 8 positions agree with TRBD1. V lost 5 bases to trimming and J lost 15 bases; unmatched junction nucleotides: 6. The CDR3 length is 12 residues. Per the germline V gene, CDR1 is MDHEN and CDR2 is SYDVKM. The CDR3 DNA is TGTGCCAGCAGTCCCGGGGACAGGCGCCTCCACTTT. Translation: CASSPGDRRLHF.

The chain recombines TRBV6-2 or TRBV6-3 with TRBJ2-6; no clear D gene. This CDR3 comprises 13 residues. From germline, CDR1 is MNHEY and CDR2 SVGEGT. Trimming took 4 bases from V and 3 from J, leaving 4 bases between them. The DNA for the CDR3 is TGTGCCAGCAGTTTCCTTGGGGCCAACGTCCTGACTTTC. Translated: CASSFLGANVLTF.

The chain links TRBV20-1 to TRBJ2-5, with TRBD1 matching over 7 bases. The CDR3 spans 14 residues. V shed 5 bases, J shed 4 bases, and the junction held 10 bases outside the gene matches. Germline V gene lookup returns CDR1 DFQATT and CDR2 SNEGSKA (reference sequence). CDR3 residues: CSAPRQGIGETQYF. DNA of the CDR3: TGCAGTGCTCCGCGACAGGGTATAGGAGAGACCCAGTACTTC.

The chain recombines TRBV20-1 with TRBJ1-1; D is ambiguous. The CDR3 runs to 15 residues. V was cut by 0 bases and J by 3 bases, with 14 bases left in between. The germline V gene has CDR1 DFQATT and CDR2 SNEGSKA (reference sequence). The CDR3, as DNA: TGCAGTGCTAGAGATCGGAGGACCGTGTACACTGAAGCTTTCTTT. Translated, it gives CSARDRRTVYTEAFF.

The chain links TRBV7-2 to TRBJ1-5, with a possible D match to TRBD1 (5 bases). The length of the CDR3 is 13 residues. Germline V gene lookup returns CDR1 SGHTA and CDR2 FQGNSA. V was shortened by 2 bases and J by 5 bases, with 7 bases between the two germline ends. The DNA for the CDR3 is TGTGCCAGCAGCTTACGAGGGGATCAGCCCCAGCATTTT. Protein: CASSLRGDQPQHF.

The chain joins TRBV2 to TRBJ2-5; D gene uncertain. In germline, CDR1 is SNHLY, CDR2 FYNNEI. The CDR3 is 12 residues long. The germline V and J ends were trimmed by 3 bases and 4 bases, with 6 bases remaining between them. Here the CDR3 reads CASSDDGETQYF. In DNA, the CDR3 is TGTGCCAGCAGTGATGACGGAGAGACCCAGTACTTC.

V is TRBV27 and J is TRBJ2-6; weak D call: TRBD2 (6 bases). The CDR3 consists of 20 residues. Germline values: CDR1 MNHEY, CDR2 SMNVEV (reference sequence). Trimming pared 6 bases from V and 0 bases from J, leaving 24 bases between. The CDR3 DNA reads TGTGCCAGCAGCCCAGGAGGGCTGGGAGCGACCGACTCTGGGGCCAACGTCCTGACTTTC. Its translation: CASSPGGLGATDSGANVLTF.

CDR3 residues: CAWSRGQGGHYGYTF. The CDR3 region has the DNA TGTGCCTGGAGTCGCGGACAGGGAGGCCACTATGGCTACACCTTC. The gene calls are TRBV30 and TRBJ1-2; 8 bases are shared with TRBD1. V gave up 2 bases and J gave up 3 bases; unmatched junction bases: 8. CDR1 GTSNPN and CDR2 SVGIG come from the germline V gene (reference sequence). The CDR3 has 15 residues.

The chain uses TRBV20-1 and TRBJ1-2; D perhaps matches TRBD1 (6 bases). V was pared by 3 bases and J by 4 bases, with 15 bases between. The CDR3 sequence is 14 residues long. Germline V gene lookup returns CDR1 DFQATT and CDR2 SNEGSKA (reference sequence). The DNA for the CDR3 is TGCAGTGCTAGCGTGGACAGTGAGGGCTATGGCTACACCTTC. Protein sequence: CSASVDSEGYGYTF.

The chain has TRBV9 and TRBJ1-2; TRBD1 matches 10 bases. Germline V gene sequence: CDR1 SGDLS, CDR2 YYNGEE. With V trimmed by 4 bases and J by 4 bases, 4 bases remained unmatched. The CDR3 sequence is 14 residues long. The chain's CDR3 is CASSPRTGGYGYTF. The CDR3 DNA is TGTGCCAGCAGCCCCCGGACAGGGGGCTATGGCTACACCTTC.

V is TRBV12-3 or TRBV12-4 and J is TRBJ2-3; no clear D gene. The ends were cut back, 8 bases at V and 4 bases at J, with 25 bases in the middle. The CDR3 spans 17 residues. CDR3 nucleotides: TGTGCCAGCGGCTCTCCTCAGGCCGGTGCTGCATCAGATACGCAGTATTTT. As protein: CASGSPQAGAASDTQYF.

CDR3 sequence: CAWSPIAGTGGGQPQHF. DNA of the CDR3: TGTGCCTGGAGTCCCATAGCCGGGACAGGGGGCGGACAGCCCCAGCATTTT. The rearrangement links TRBV30 to TRBJ1-5; 12 nucleotides line up with TRBD1. V lost 2 bases to trimming and J lost 7 bases; unmatched junction nucleotides: 12. The CDR3 is made up of 17 amino acids. CDR1 GTSNPN and CDR2 SVGIG come from the germline V gene (reference sequence).

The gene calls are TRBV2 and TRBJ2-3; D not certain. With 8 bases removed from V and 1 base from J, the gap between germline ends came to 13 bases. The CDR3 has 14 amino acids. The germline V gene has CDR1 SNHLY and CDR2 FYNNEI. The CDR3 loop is CASGMLVRTDTQYF. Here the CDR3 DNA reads TGTGCCAGCGGCATGCTAGTCCGCACAGATACGCAGTATTTT.

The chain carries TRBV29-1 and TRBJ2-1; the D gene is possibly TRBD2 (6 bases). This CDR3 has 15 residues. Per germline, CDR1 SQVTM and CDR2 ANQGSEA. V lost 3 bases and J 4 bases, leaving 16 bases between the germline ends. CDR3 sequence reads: CSVEIRPGRYNEQFF. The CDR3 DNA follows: TGCAGCGTTGAGATAAGGCCGGGGAGGTACAATGAGCAGTTCTTC.

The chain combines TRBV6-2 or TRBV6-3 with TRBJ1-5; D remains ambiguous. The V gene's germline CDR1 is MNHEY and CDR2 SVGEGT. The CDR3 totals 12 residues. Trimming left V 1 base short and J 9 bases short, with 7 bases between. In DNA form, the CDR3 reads TGTGCCAGCAGTTACTGGGTCGGGCCCCAGCATTTT. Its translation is CASSYWVGPQHF.